This entry describes one T cell receptor beta chain. Its target is unknown. The CDR3 is 15 amino acids. CDR1 SGHRS and CDR2 YFSETQ come from the germline V gene. After removal of 3 bases from V and 6 bases from J, the junction contained 7 bases not matched to a gene. Constant-segment primers served in 5'RACE that generated TCR alpha and TCR beta cDNA libraries bearing sample barcodes and UMIs. TCRdb recomputed calls from the 5' RACE reads with MiXCR, one row per CDR3 protein. This sample has 580,000 or so distinct CDR3 sequences; roughly a sixth occur once, and the top ten carry approximately 8.1%. This entry is derived from a study of T-cell memory formation after mild COVID-19. Study summary: Clusters were largely donor specific. General study points: Clonal second-wave expansions that peaked on day 37 had unconfirmed SARS-CoV-2 specificity.

The J gene is TRBJ2-1, the V gene TRBV5-1, with TRBD2 identical over 9 bases. This receptor was obtained from an adult woman who had mild COVID-19 (a few samples of this study predate the infection). Cell type and time point are not known. The source material was PBMCs or a T cell subset sorted from them (not recorded which). The CDR3 reads CASSSPSGVGNEQFF. CDR3 coding DNA: TGCGCCAGCAGCTCCCCTAGCGGGGTGGGCAATGAGCAGTTCTTC.